These 8 T cell receptor beta chains came from one sample sequenced in a study of blood T cell repertoires in COVID-19. Clones were sequenced by immunoSEQ multiplex PCR, and TCRdb holds only the in-frame ones, with some missing. Seen here are fewer than 400,000 clones, approximately 87% observed once, and the top ten hold around 10%. Sequencing input: PBMCs or T cells enriched from blood (not recorded which). The source of these receptors is a woman between 50 and 59 years old who had recovered from COVID-19.

The V gene is TRBV10-3, the J gene TRBJ1-2; the D is unclear. Germline V gene sequence: CDR1 ENHRY, CDR2 SYGVKD. The CDR3 has 14 residues. The V and J ends lost 10 bases and 5 bases respectively, with 20 bases between them. Here the CDR3 DNA reads TGTGCCACGAAGGAGTCCGAATCTTGGTATGGCTACACCTTC. Translated, it gives CATKESESWYGYTF.

The chain employs TRBV28 and TRBJ2-3; D is unresolved. CDR1 is MDHEN and CDR2 is SYDVKM in the germline V gene. V lost 6 bases, J lost 6 bases, and 16 bases lay in between. The CDR3 contains 14 residues. DNA for the CDR3: TGTGCCAGCAGCCTCCTAAGCCCGGTCGATACGCAGTATTTT. Translated: CASSLLSPVDTQYF.

The DNA for the CDR3 is TGCGCCAGCAGCCATGGGACAGGGCATAACTACGAGCAGTACTTC. Translating it yields CASSHGTGHNYEQYF. The chain is built from TRBV4-3 and TRBJ2-7; 9 bases are shared with TRBD1. The length of the CDR3 is 15 residues. The ends lost 3 bases at V and 3 bases at J; junction bases unmatched: 6. CDR1 and CDR2 from the germline V gene are LGHNA and YSLEER.

In its sample, this clone was seen a few times. The DNA for the CDR3 is TGTGCCAGCAGCCGAACTATTGGCTCCTACGAGCAGTACTTC. This translates into CASSRTIGSYEQYF. The rearrangement links TRBV14 to TRBJ2-7, with D unresolved. CDR3 length: 14 amino acids. Germline CDR1 and CDR2: SGHDN and FVKESK. The V end lost 4 bases, the J end lost 0 bases, and 10 bases lay between the germline ends.

CDR3 in DNA: TGTGCCAGCTCCCTCGGACAGGGGGTTAACTATGGCTACACCTTC. It translates to CASSLGQGVNYGYTF. V usage is TRBV18 and J usage is TRBJ1-2, with 10 nucleotides matching TRBD1. Germline V gene sequence: CDR1 KGHSH, CDR2 LQKENI. The CDR3 runs to 15 residues. With 6 bases clipped from V and 1 base from J, the junction kept 5 bases outside the gene matches. The full variable domain, rest sourced from reference TRBV18 and TRBJ1-2, is NAGVMQNPRHLVRRRGQEARLRCSPMKGHSHVYWYRQLPEEGLKFMVYLQKENIIDESGMPKERFSAEFPKEGPSILRIQQVVRGDSAAYFCASSLGQGVNYGYTFGSGTRLTVV.

The chain carries TRBV4-3 and TRBJ1-5; 9 nucleotides line up with TRBD1. The CDR3 totals 17 residues. Per the germline V gene, CDR1 is LGHNA and CDR2 is YSLEER. With 0 bases clipped from V and 3 bases from J, the junction kept 6 bases outside the gene matches. The CDR3 region has the DNA TGCGCCAGCAGCCAAGAAGTGGACAGGGGCAACAATCAGCCCCAGCATTTT. Amino acids: CASSQEVDRGNNQPQHF.

The chain links TRBV19 to TRBJ1-4; D perhaps matches TRBD1 (5 bases). V lost 4 bases, J lost 0 bases, and 9 bases lay in between. The CDR3 runs to 15 residues. Looked up from germline, CDR1 is LNHDA and CDR2 is SQIVND (reference sequence). The CDR3 sequence is CASSRWTTTNEKLFF. CDR3 DNA: TGTGCCAGTAGTAGGTGGACAACAACTAATGAAAAACTGTTTTTT.

This chain joins TRBV10-3 and TRBJ1-1, with D possibly TRBD1 on 5 matching bases. The CDR3 runs to 13 residues. V dropped 10 bases and J dropped 4 bases, with 16 bases sitting between them. Germline CDR1 reads ENHRY; CDR2 reads SYGVKD. CDR3 sequence: CATSRDQGTEAFF. As DNA, the CDR3 is TGTGCCACGTCCAGGGATCAGGGCACTGAAGCTTTCTTT.